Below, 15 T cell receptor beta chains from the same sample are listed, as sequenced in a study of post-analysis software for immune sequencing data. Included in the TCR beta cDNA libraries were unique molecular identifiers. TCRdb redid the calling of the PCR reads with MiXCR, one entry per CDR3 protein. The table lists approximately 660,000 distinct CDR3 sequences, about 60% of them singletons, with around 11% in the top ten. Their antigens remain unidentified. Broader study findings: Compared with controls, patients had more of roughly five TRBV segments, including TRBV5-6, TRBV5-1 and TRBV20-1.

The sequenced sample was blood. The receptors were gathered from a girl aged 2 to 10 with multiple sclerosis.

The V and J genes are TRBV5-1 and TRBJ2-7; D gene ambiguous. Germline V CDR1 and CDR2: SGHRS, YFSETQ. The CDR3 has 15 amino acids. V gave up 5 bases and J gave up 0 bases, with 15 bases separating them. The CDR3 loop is CASRYALRSSYEQYF. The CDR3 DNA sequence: TGCGCCAGCAGATACGCCCTACGGAGCTCCTACGAGCAGTACTTC.

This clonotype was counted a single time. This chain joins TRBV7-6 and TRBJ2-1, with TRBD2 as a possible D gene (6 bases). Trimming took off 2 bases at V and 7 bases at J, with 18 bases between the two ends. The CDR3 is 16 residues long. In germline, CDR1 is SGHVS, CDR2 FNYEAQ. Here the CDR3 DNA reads TGTGCCAGCAGCTTAATGAGCAGGAGGGGAAGTAATGAGCAGTTCTTC. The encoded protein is CASSLMSRRGSNEQFF.

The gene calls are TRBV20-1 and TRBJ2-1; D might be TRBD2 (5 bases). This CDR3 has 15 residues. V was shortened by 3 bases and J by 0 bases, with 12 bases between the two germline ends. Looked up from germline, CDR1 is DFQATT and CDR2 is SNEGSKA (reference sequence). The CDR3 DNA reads TGCAGTGCTAGTTGGCGGAGGAGCTCCTACAATGAGCAGTTCTTC. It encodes CSASWRRSSYNEQFF.

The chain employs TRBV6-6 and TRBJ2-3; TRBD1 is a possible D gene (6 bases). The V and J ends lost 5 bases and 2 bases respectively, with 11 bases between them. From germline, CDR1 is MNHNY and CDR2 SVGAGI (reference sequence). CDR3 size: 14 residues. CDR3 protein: CASSVDRYTDTQYF. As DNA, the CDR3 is TGTGCCAGCAGTGTCGACAGGTACACAGATACGCAGTATTTT.

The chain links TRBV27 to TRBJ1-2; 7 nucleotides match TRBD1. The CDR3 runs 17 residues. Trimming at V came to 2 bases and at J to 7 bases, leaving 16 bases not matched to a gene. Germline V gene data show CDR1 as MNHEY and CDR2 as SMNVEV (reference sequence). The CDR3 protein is CASSLKADRRGGFGYTF. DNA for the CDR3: TGTGCCAGCAGTTTAAAAGCGGACAGGCGTGGGGGTTTTGGCTACACCTTC.

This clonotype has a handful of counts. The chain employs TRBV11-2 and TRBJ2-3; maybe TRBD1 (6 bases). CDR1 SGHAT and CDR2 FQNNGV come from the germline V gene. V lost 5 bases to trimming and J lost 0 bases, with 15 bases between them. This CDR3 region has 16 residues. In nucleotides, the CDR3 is TGTGCCAGCAGCCTAAGCACCGGACAGAGCACAGATACGCAGTATTTT. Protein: CASSLSTGQSTDTQYF. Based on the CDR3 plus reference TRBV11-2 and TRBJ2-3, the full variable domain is EAGVAQSPRYKIIEKRQSVAFWCNPISGHATLYWYQQILGQGPKLLIQFQNNGVVDDSQLPKDRFSAERLKGVDSTLKIQPAKLEDSAVYLCASSLSTGQSTDTQYFGPGTRLTVL.

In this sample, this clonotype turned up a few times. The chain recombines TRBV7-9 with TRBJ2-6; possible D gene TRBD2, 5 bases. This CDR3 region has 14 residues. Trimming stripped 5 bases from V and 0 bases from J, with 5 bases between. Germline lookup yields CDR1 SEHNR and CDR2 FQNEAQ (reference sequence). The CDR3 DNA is TGTGCCAGCAGCCGGGACTCTGGGGCCAACGTCCTGACTTTC. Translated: CASSRDSGANVLTF. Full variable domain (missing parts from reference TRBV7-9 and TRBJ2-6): DTGVSQNPRHKITKRGQNVTFRCDPISEHNRLYWYRQTLGQGPEFLTYFQNEAQLEKSRLLSDRFSAERPKGSFSTLEIQRTEQGDSAMYLCASSRDSGANVLTFGAGSRLTVL.

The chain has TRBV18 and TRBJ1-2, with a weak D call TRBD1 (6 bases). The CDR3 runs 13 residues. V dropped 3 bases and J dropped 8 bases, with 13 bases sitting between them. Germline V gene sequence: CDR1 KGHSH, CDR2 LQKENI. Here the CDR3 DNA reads TGTGCCAGCTCACCCTGGACAGAAGGCGGCTACACCTTC. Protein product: CASSPWTEGGYTF.

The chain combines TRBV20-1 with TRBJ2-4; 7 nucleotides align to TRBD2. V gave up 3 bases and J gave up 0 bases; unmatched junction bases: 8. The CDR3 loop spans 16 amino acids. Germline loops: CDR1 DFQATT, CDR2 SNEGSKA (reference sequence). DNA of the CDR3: TGCAGTGCTAGGAAGCGGGGCCCTCTAGCCAAAAACATTCAGTACTTC. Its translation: CSARKRGPLAKNIQYF.

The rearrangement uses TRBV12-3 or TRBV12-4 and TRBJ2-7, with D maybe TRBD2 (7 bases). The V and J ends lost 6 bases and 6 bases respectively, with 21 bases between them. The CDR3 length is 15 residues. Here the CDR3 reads CASRVLGGRASEQYF. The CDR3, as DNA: TGTGCCAGCAGAGTCTTAGGGGGGAGGGCCTCCGAGCAGTACTTC.

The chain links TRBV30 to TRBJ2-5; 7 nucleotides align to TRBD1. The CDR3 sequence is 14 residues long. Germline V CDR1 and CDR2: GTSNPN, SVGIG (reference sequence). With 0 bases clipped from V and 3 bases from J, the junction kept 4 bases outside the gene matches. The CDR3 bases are TGTGCCTGGAGTGTAGGAGGACAGGAAGAGACCCAGTACTTC. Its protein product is CAWSVGGQEETQYF.

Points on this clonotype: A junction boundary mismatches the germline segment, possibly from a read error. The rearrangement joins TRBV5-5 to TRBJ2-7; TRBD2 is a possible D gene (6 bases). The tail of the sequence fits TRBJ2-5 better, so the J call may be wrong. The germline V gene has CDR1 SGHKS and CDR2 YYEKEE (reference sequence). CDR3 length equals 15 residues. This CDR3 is CAGSLWSAGRETQYF. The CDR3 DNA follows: TGTGCCGGCAGCTTGTGGTCGGCAGGGAGGGAGACCCAGTACTTC.

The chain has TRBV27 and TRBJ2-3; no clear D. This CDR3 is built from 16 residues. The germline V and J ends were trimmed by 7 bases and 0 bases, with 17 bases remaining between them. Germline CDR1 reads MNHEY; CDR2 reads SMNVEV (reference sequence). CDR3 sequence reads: CASKRQRRNSTDTQYF. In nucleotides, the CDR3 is TGTGCCAGCAAACGCCAGCGCAGGAATAGCACAGATACGCAGTATTTT.

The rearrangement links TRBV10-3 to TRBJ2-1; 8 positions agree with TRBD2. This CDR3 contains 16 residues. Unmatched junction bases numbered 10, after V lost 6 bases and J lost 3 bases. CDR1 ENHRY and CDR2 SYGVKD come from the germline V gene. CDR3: CAIRDAGRAVYNEQFF. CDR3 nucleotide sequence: TGTGCCATCAGAGACGCCGGGAGGGCCGTCTACAATGAGCAGTTCTTC.

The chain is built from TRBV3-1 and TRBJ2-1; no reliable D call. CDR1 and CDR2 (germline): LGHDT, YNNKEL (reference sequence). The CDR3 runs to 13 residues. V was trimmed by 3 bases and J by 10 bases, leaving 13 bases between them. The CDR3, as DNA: TGTGCCAGCAGCCATGCAGCAGGTCAGGAGCAGTTCTTC. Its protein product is CASSHAAGQEQFF.